One and the same sample provided the 6 T cell receptor beta chains below, sequenced in a study of shared clonotypes between healthy human individuals. The naive CD8 subset, CD45RO-negative cells positively selected for CCR7, excluded terminally differentiated effector memory CD45RA+ cells. Data came from immunoSEQ multiplex PCR; TCRdb stores just in-frame clones and leaves some out. Of 1.5 million to 2.5 million clones listed, about 95% are singletons. Material: naive CD8+ T cells sorted from blood. The receptors were sampled from a man aged 18 to 35 in good health.

This chain connects TRBV4-1 to TRBJ2-7; TRBD1 might be the D (6 bases). Trimming removed 2 bases from V and 1 base from J, with 12 bases in between. The length of the CDR3 is 15 residues. Germline values: CDR1 MGHRA, CDR2 YSYEKL. CDR3 DNA sequence: TGCGCCAGCAGCCAACGGGACACTATGTCCTACGAGCAGTACTTC. Translation gives CASSQRDTMSYEQYF.

The chain uses TRBV9 and TRBJ2-7; TRBD1 might be the D (5 bases). The germline CDR1 and CDR2 sequences are SGDLS and YYNGEE. Trimming removed 4 bases from V and 5 bases from J, with 16 bases in between. The CDR3 sequence is 14 residues long. The CDR3 reads CASSPSLGLNEQYF. As DNA, the CDR3 is TGTGCCAGCAGCCCAAGCTTGGGGCTCAACGAGCAGTACTTC.

The J gene is TRBJ2-1, the V gene TRBV7-9, with D tentatively TRBD1 (7 bases). There are 15 residues in the CDR3. Germline-derived CDR1 and CDR2 are SEHNR and FQNEAQ (reference sequence). DNA of the CDR3: TGTGCAATCTGGGCGGGGCAGGGGGTTATCGATGAGCAGTTCTTC. Its protein product is CAIWAGQGVIDEQFF.

The chain links TRBV7-8 to TRBJ2-1; 10 bases line up with TRBD2. The CDR3 spans 16 residues. Germline-derived CDR1 and CDR2 are SGHVS and FQNEAQ. The junction had 3 bases not matched to a gene; V was cut back by 4 bases and J by 0 bases. In DNA form, the CDR3 reads TGTGCCAGCAGCTGGGCTAGCGGGAGCTCCTACAATGAGCAGTTCTTC. Its protein product is CASSWASGSSYNEQFF.

V and J are TRBV2 and TRBJ2-5; 10 nucleotides agree with TRBD2. This CDR3 spans 17 amino acids. The germline CDR1 and CDR2 sequences are SNHLY and FYNNEI. The ends lost 2 bases at V and 1 base at J; junction bases unmatched: 7. For the CDR3, the DNA is TGTGCCAGCAGTGAACGGTGGGCTAGCGGGGGCCAAGAGACCCAGTACTTC. This codes for CASSERWASGGQETQYF. Complete variable domain (other parts from reference TRBV2 and TRBJ2-5): EPEVTQTPSHQVTQMGQEVILRCVPISNHLYFYWYRQILGQKVEFLVSFYNNEISEKSEIFDDQFSVERPDGSNFTLKIRSTKLEDSAMYFCASSERWASGGQETQYFGPGTRLLVL.

CDR3 nucleotides: TGTGCCAGCACCCGATTACTAGCGGGAGTCAATGATGAGCAGTTCTTC. Translating it yields CASTRLLAGVNDEQFF. This chain uses TRBV7-2 with TRBJ2-1; 11 bases line up with TRBD2. CDR1 and CDR2 from the germline V gene are SGHTA and FQGNSA. Trimming cost V 7 bases and J 8 bases; bases outside gene matches: 13. This CDR3 has 16 amino acids.